This T cell receptor beta chain came from a study of blood T cell repertoires in COVID-19. Study background: Sources were T cells, B-cell-depleted T cells, or PBMCs; the material itself was cDNA or gDNA.

Produced via immunoSEQ multiplex PCR; TCRdb's table is partial and in-frame only. Here the sample spans roughly 230,000 clones, around four fifths being singletons. The germline CDR1 and CDR2 sequences are GTSNPN and SVGIG (reference sequence). After removal of 8 bases from V and 0 bases from J, the junction contained 15 bases not matched to a gene. CDR3 length equals 18 residues. The clonotype was recovered from a man in his fifties or sixties with acute or convalescent COVID-19. The gene calls are TRBV30 and TRBJ2-1, with 11 bases fitting TRBD2. Sample: peripheral blood. Written as DNA, the CDR3 is TGTGCCAGTAGGGGGTTTGGGACTAGCGGAAGCTCCTACAATGAGCAGTTCTTC. Translation gives CASRGFGTSGSSYNEQFF.